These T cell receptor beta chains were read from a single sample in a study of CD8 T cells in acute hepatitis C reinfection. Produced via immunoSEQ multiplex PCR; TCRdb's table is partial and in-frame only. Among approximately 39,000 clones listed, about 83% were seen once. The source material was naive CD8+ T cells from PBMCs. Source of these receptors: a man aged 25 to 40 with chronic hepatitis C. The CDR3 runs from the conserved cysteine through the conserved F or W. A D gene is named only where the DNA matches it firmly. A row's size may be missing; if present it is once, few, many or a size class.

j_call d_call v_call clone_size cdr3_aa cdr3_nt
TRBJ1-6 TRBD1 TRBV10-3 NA CAISDSGTGHSSYNSPLHF TGTGCCATCAGTGATTCAGGGACAGGGCACAGCTCCTATAATTCACCCCTCCACTTT
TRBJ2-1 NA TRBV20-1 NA CSGSGGHEQFF TGCAGTGGGTCGGGGGGCCATGAGCAGTTCTTC
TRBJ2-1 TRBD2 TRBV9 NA CASSAGLAGDEQFF TGTGCCAGCAGCGCCGGACTAGCGGGAGATGAGCAGTTCTTC
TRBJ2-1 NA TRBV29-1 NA CSVGPDGNEQFF TGCAGCGTGGGCCCTGACGGGAATGAGCAGTTCTTC
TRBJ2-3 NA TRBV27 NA CASKPIEIRTDTQYF TGTGCCAGCAAGCCCATCGAGATCCGCACAGATACGCAGTATTTT
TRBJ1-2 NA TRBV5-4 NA CASNLPGDGYTF TGTGCCAGCAACCTACCCGGGGATGGCTACACCTTC
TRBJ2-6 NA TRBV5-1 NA CASRQSSGANVLTF TGCGCCAGCCGTCAGAGCTCTGGGGCCAACGTCCTGACTTTC
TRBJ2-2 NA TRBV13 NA CASSLAVAGELFF TGTGCCAGCAGCTTAGCCGTGGCCGGGGAGCTGTTTTTT
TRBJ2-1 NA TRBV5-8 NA CASSLSGHEQFF TGTGCCAGCAGCTTATCGGGGCACGAGCAGTTCTTC
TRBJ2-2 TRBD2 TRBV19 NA CATPGGSNTGELFF TGTGCCACCCCGGGGGGGTCGAACACCGGGGAGCTGTTTTTT
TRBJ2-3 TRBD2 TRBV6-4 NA CASRRLAGGSDTQYF TGTGCCAGCAGGAGACTAGCGGGGGGGTCGGATACGCAGTATTTT
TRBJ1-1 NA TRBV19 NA CASSIQGTWTEAFF TGTGCCAGTAGTATTCAGGGAACTTGGACTGAAGCTTTCTTT
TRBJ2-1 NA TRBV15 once CATSRHTGEQFF TGTGCCACCAGCAGACATACAGGGGAGCAGTTCTTC
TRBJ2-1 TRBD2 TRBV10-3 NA CAIRLAGEDNEQFF TGTGCCATCAGACTAGCGGGGGAAGACAATGAGCAGTTCTTC
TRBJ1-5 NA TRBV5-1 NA CASSLAGQVNQPQHF TGCGCCAGCAGCTTGGCCGGGCAGGTCAATCAGCCCCAGCATTTT
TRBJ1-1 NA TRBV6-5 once CASGPDGNTEAFF TGTGCCAGCGGGCCGGACGGTAACACTGAAGCTTTCTTT
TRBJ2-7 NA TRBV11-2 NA CASSLDLSQAYEQYF TGTGCCAGCAGCTTAGATCTGTCGCAGGCCTACGAGCAGTACTTC
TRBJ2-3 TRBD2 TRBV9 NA CASSVYGSGATDTQYF TGTGCCAGCAGCGTATATGGTAGCGGGGCCACAGATACGCAGTATTTT
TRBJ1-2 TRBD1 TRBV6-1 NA CATRDRGISPYGYTF TGTGCCACCCGGGACAGGGGTATATCTCCTTATGGCTACACCTTC
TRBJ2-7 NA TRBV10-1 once CASSGTDYEQYF TGCGCCAGCAGTGGGACCGACTACGAGCAGTACTTC
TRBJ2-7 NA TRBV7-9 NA CASSTRTDYEQYF TGTGCCAGCAGCACCCGGACAGACTACGAGCAGTACTTC
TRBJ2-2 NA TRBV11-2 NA CATRMDTGELFF TGTGCCACCCGGATGGACACCGGGGAGCTGTTTTTT
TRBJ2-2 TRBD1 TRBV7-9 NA CASSQPGQGISGELFF TGTGCCAGCAGCCAACCGGGACAGGGGATATCCGGGGAGCTGTTTTTT
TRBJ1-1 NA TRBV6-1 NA CASSPRSGGVTEAFF TGTGCCAGCAGTCCCCGAAGCGGGGGGGTAACTGAAGCTTTCTTT
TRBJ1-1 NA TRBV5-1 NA CASSLEFSNTEAFF TGCGCCAGCAGCTTAGAATTCTCTAACACTGAAGCTTTCTTT
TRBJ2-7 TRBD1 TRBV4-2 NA CASSLRQGREQYF TGTGCCAGCAGCTTACGACAGGGTCGGGAGCAGTACTTC
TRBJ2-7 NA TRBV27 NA CASGKGWADEQYF TGTGCCAGCGGGAAGGGATGGGCAGACGAGCAGTACTTC
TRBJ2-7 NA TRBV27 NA CASSLVFGYEQYF TGTGCCAGCAGTTTGGTGTTCGGGTACGAGCAGTACTTC
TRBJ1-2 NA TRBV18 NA CASSPSDGYTF TGTGCCAGCTCACCCTCCGACGGCTACACCTTC
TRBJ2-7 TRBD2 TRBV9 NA CASSVGVAREFPYEQYF TGTGCCAGCAGCGTTGGGGTAGCGCGGGAGTTTCCCTACGAGCAGTACTTC